The source of this TCR beta chain is a study of tumor-infiltrating lymphocytes in oesophageal squamous cell carcinoma. TCRdb re-derived calls from the PCR reads in MiXCR, one entry per CDR3 protein. This sample has about 21,000 distinct CDR3 sequences, with 35% to 40% found just once. This clonotype was observed once. This is likely a read error, given that the CDR3 carries no conserved phenylalanine or tryptophan at its end. The limits of the CDR3 on the DNA are not certain, so only TCRdb's listed CDR3 is given. Germline assignment: CDR1 LGHNA and CDR2 YNFKEQ. Inclusive of both ends, the CDR3 amounts to 17 amino acids.

The sample comprised esophageal tumor tissue. The sequence was collected from a male donor with esophageal squamous cell carcinoma. The V call is TRBV4-2, the J call TRBJ2-5; TRBD2 is the table's D call and was not checked against the DNA. The CDR3 region is CASSQDQGENSPLHFGN.